The sequence of this T cell receptor (beta chain) was determined in a study of blood T cell repertoires in COVID-19. In the study overall: Spain, Italy and the United States supplied samples that represented acute and convalescent COVID-19. From T cells, B-cell-depleted T cells, or PBMCs came the material, which was cDNA or gDNA.

Authors' methods: Using reference gene primer amplification, nucleated cell counts were estimated. Assay: immunoSEQ multiplex PCR; the TCRdb copy retains only in-frame clones and omits some. The D gene and trimming were derived from the DNA, and the V and J assignments and clone size from that table. The sample yields more than 250,000 clones, 85% to 90% seen once. On this clone itself: Germline and junction disagree at one end, which may indicate a read error.

Germline-derived CDR1 and CDR2 are LNHDA and SQIVND (reference sequence). CDR3 length: 14 residues. All recovered Cohort 3 donors got two negative PCRs, got clearance, or saw symptom resolution. Sequenced input: PBMCs or T cells enriched from blood (not recorded which). The gene calls are TRBV19 and TRBJ1-1; D is uncertain. The TCR sequence derives from a woman aged 18-29 years who had recovered from COVID-19. CDR3 sequence: CASRIVPGGTEAFF. Written as DNA, the CDR3 is TGTGCCAGTAGGATAGTTCCGGGAGGCACTGAAGCTTTCTTT.